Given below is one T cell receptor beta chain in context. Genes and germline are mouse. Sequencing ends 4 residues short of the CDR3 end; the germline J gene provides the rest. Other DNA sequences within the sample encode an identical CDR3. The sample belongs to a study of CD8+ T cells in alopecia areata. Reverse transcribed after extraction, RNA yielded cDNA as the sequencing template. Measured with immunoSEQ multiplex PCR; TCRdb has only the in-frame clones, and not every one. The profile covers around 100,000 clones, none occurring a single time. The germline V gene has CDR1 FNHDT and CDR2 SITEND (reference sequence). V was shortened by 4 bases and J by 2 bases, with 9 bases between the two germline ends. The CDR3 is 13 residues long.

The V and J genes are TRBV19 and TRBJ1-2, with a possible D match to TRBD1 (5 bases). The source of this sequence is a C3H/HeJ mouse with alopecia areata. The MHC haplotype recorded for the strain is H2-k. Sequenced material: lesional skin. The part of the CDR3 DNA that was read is TGTGCCAGCAGTTCCCGACAGAACTCC. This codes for CASSSRQNS. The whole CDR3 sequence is CASSSRQNSDYTF. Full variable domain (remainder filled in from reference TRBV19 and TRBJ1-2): GGIITQTPKFLIGQEGQKLTLKCQQNFNHDTMYWYRQDSGKGLRLIYYSITENDLQKGDLSEGYDASREKKSSFSLTVTSAQKNEMAVFLCASSSRQNSDYTFGSGTRLLVI.